This entry is about one TCR beta chain. Between the trimmed V and J ends, which lost 4 bases and 0 bases, there was a span of 22 bases. CDR1 is SGDLS, CDR2 YYNGEE, per germline. The CDR3 extends over 18 amino acids. The sample originates from a study of blood T cell repertoires in COVID-19. The method was immunoSEQ multiplex PCR; TCRdb's version includes in-frame clones alone and lacks a portion of them. The data show around 310,000 clones, 70% to 90% seen once. This chain joins TRBV9 and TRBJ1-1; D gene unclear. The receptor's source is a woman between 40 and 50 years old who had recovered from COVID-19. The sample consisted of PBMCs or T cells enriched from blood (not recorded which). Here the CDR3 reads CASSPRGRVGLMNTEAFF. CDR3 DNA: TGTGCCAGCAGCCCCAGAGGCCGCGTTGGCCTTATGAACACTGAAGCTTTCTTT. The full variable domain, its missing parts supplied by reference TRBV9 and TRBJ1-1, is DSGVTQTPKHLITATGQRVTLRCSPRSGDLSVYWYQQSLDQGLQFLIQYYNGEERAKGNILERFSAQQFPDLHSELNLSSLELGDSALYFCASSPRGRVGLMNTEAFFGQGTRLTVV.